One and the same sample provided the 22 T cell receptor beta chains below, sequenced in a study of T cells in Graves' hyperthyroidism and ophthalmopathy (dated by TCRdb to the late 2010s). Library creation used multiplex PCR. The sequencing machine was an Illumina HiSeq 2000. Amplification of TCR beta CDR3 regions was carried out from RNA transcripts. The TCR CDR3 was subjected to a first round of RT-PCR using the HTBI primer set and the Qiagen OneStep RT-PCR kit. Starting from the raw public reads, TCRdb applied fastp trimming at Q25, assembled clones with MiXCR and retained in-frame beta chains. Each entry is one CDR3 protein sequence, shown with its most common DNA and genes. The sample includes 500,000 to 800,000 distinct CDR3 sequences, with over 40% observed a single time. The ten largest make up about 7% of the sample. Sequencing input: peripheral blood or thyroid tissue (not recorded which). These receptors were taken from an adult man with Graves' disease, either hyperthyroidism or ophthalmopathy (not recorded which).

This sequence joins TRBV6-5 and TRBJ1-5, with D unclear. The germline V gene encodes CDR1 MNHEY and CDR2 SVGAGI. The CDR3 is 15 amino acids. The V end was cut by 4 bases, the J end by 1 base, with 11 bases between. The CDR3 is CASSSRPSSNQPQHF. In DNA, the CDR3 is TGTGCCAGCAGTTCCCGACCGTCAAGCAATCAGCCCCAGCATTTT.

J is TRBJ1-2 and V is TRBV5-6; 7 bases agree with TRBD1. Germline V lookup: CDR1 SGHDT, CDR2 YYEEEE. Losses at the gene ends were 3 bases for V and 8 bases for J; bases not matched to a gene: 10. The CDR3 spans 14 residues. CDR3 region: CASSYRGGSGGYTF. The DNA of the CDR3 is TGTGCCAGCAGCTACAGGGGTGGTTCGGGCGGCTACACCTTC.

This clonotype has at least ten counts. CDR3 sequence: CASSIGTYGYTF. CDR3 sequence (DNA): TGTGCCAGCAGTATCGGGACATATGGCTACACCTTC. The chain recombines TRBV2 with TRBJ1-2; D perhaps matches TRBD1 (6 bases). Germline V lookup: CDR1 SNHLY, CDR2 FYNNEI. V lost 5 bases to trimming and J lost 5 bases, with 9 bases between them. This CDR3 spans 12 amino acids.

This clonotype was counted at least ten times. The rearrangement joins TRBV27 to TRBJ2-5; 7 nucleotides match TRBD2. The CDR3 sequence is 13 residues long. The germline CDR1 and CDR2 sequences are MNHEY and SMNVEV (reference sequence). V trimming: 5 bases; J trimming: 10 bases; junction bases outside the gene matches: 10. The CDR3 DNA reads TGTGCCAGCAGTCCATCCGGGGGGATAGGCCAGTACTTC. Its translation is CASSPSGGIGQYF.

Many counts were recorded for this clonotype. The chain carries TRBV7-8 and TRBJ2-7; 9 bases map to TRBD2. The CDR3 extends over 16 amino acids. After removal of 5 bases from V and 5 bases from J, the junction contained 13 bases not matched to a gene. Germline V gene lookup returns CDR1 SGHVS and CDR2 FQNEAQ. The CDR3 region is CASSPSWRAGGDEQYF. The CDR3 DNA follows: TGTGCCAGCAGCCCGAGTTGGCGCGCGGGAGGGGACGAGCAGTACTTC.

The table lists this clonotype with many counts. This chain joins TRBV20-1 and TRBJ1-5; D is unclear. Trimming shortened V by 0 bases and J by 6 bases, and 9 bases separated the two germline ends. This CDR3 is 13 amino acids long. Germline CDR1 reads DFQATT; CDR2 reads SNEGSKA (reference sequence). The CDR3 spells CSARDSVSQPQHF. CDR3 DNA: TGCAGTGCTAGAGATAGTGTAAGTCAGCCCCAGCATTTT.

The chain joins TRBV7-2 to TRBJ1-2, with D possibly matching TRBD1 (5 bases). Germline values: CDR1 SGHTA, CDR2 FQGNSA. This CDR3 has 13 amino acids. Trimming pared 5 bases from V and 6 bases from J, leaving 13 bases between. The CDR3 reads CASSIGGTNGYTF. In DNA form, the CDR3 reads TGTGCCAGCAGCATCGGAGGGACCAATGGCTACACCTTC.

This chain connects TRBV12-3 or TRBV12-4 to TRBJ1-5, with D perhaps TRBD1 (6 bases). Trimming cost V 0 bases and J 7 bases, with 10 bases left between them. This CDR3 has 14 residues. CDR3 sequence: CASSLAQGLQPQHF. The CDR3 coding sequence is TGTGCCAGCAGTTTAGCCCAGGGGTTACAGCCCCAGCATTTT.

The chain joins TRBV20-1 to TRBJ2-7; D is undetermined. Per the germline V gene, CDR1 is DFQATT and CDR2 is SNEGSKA (reference sequence). V dropped 0 bases and J dropped 5 bases, with 14 bases sitting between them. The CDR3 spans 14 residues. The chain's CDR3 is CSARDYGGADEQYF. CDR3 nucleotide sequence: TGCAGTGCTAGAGATTATGGCGGCGCAGACGAGCAGTACTTC.

The V gene is TRBV29-1, the J gene TRBJ1-6; D is perhaps TRBD1 (5 bases). Germline V gene lookup returns CDR1 SQVTM and CDR2 ANQGSEA. V was clipped by 8 bases and J by 3 bases, with 11 bases between them. CDR3 length: 13 residues. For the CDR3, the DNA is TGCAGCTTGGGACCGTTCTATAATTCACCCCTCCACTTT. Translating it yields CSLGPFYNSPLHF.

The chain combines TRBV7-9 with TRBJ2-7; D gene ambiguous. The CDR3 totals 15 residues. Germline-derived CDR1 and CDR2 are SEHNR and FQNEAQ (reference sequence). V was clipped by 1 base and J by 7 bases, with 17 bases between them. The CDR3 coding sequence is TGTGCCAGCAGCTTAGGCCCTCGGTCCGGGCTAGAGCAGTACTTC. It yields the protein CASSLGPRSGLEQYF.

This clonotype was seen ten or more times. V is TRBV7-9 and J is TRBJ1-2, with no clear D. The CDR3 has 13 amino acids. Germline assignment: CDR1 SEHNR and CDR2 FQNEAQ (reference sequence). V lost 1 base and J 6 bases, leaving 9 bases between the germline ends. The CDR3 DNA reads as TGTGCCAGCAGCTTAGGAGGGTATAATGGCTACACCTTC. Its protein is CASSLGGYNGYTF.

This chain joins TRBV6-1 and TRBJ1-5; TRBD1 agrees at 10 bases. The CDR3 is 16 amino acids. CDR1 MNHNS and CDR2 SASEGT come from the germline V gene. Losses at the gene ends were 4 bases for V and 5 bases for J; bases not matched to a gene: 8. The chain's CDR3 is CASSARVGTGDQPQHF. CDR3 nucleotides: TGTGCCAGCAGTGCGCGGGTGGGGACAGGGGATCAGCCCCAGCATTTT.

At least ten counts were recorded for this clonotype. The chain recombines TRBV7-9 with TRBJ1-1; D call uncertain. V was cut by 3 bases and J by 2 bases, with 7 bases left in between. This CDR3 spans 13 amino acids. Per germline, CDR1 SEHNR and CDR2 FQNEAQ (reference sequence). CDR3: CASSFNGNTEAFF. The CDR3 DNA follows: TGTGCCAGCAGCTTTAACGGCAACACTGAAGCTTTCTTT.

This rearrangement joins TRBV20-1 to TRBJ1-5; D might be TRBD1 (5 bases). CDR1 and CDR2 (germline): DFQATT, SNEGSKA (reference sequence). This CDR3 is 13 amino acids long. Trimming left V 6 bases short and J 0 bases short, with 9 bases between. The CDR3 here is CSALTDSNQPQHF. CDR3 bases: TGCAGTGCGCTGACAGATAGCAATCAGCCCCAGCATTTT.

Turning to this clonotype: The germline gene is not matched at one end of the junction; a read error may be the cause. This chain joins TRBV10-3 and TRBJ1-6; tentatively, D is TRBD1 (6 bases). The germline CDR1 and CDR2 sequences are ENHRY and SYGVKD. This CDR3 region has 18 residues. The CDR3 DNA follows: TGTGCCAGCAGTTCCCGGACAGTTTGGGGCCTCAATAATTCACCCCTCCACTTT. Amino acid sequence: CASSSRTVWGLNNSPLHF.

The rearrangement joins TRBV20-1 to TRBJ2-7; D may be TRBD1 (5 bases). CDR1 is DFQATT and CDR2 is SNEGSKA in the germline V gene (reference sequence). The CDR3 is made up of 13 amino acids. V shed 6 bases and J shed 3 bases, with 15 bases lying between them. CDR3 sequence: CSALGALGYEQYF. Here the CDR3 DNA reads TGCAGTGCGTTAGGGGCCCTGGGCTACGAGCAGTACTTC.

There are a few counts of this clonotype. The chain links TRBV7-9 to TRBJ2-5; 11 bases match TRBD1. Trimming removed 2 bases from V and 7 bases from J; junction bases left unmatched: 6. CDR1 is SEHNR, CDR2 FQNEAQ, per germline (reference sequence). This CDR3 region has 15 residues. CDR3 coding DNA: TGTGCCAGCAGCTTATCAATCGGGACAGGGGGGACCCAGTACTTC. Protein sequence: CASSLSIGTGGTQYF.

V usage is TRBV12-3 or TRBV12-4 and J usage is TRBJ2-7; 7 bases agree with TRBD1. The CDR3 length is 14 residues. V was pared by 7 bases and J by 1 base, with 7 bases of the junction left unmatched. This CDR3 reads CASTRQGESYEQYF. The CDR3 DNA reads TGTGCCAGCACTCGACAGGGAGAGTCCTACGAGCAGTACTTC.

V usage is TRBV7-8 and J usage is TRBJ2-7, with 8 bases lining up with TRBD1. Looked up from germline, CDR1 is SGHVS and CDR2 is FQNEAQ. The CDR3 length is 16 residues. Trimming at V came to 0 bases and at J to 8 bases, leaving 12 bases not matched to a gene. CDR3 nucleotide sequence: TGTGCCAGCAGCTTAGCTTCCAACAGGGGGGAATTCCAGCAGTACTTC. Translation gives CASSLASNRGEFQQYF.

In its sample, this clonotype was seen a few times. The rearrangement links TRBV20-1 to TRBJ1-1; D gene uncertain. Germline CDR1 reads DFQATT; CDR2 reads SNEGSKA (reference sequence). V was pared by 0 bases and J by 7 bases, with 9 bases between. The CDR3 is 12 amino acids. The CDR3 spells CSARDPVGEAFF. The CDR3, as DNA: TGCAGTGCTAGAGATCCGGTAGGTGAAGCTTTCTTT.

V gene TRBV18 combines with J gene TRBJ1-6; perhaps TRBD1 as D (5 bases). The CDR3 has 14 amino acids. V lost 0 bases, J lost 8 bases, and 8 bases lay in between. The germline V gene has CDR1 KGHSH and CDR2 LQKENI. The CDR3 protein is CASSPPGPDSPLHF. The CDR3 nucleotides read TGTGCCAGCTCACCACCGGGACCCGATTCACCCCTCCACTTT.